Listed below are T cell receptor beta chains from one sample, sequenced in a study of blood T cell repertoires in COVID-19. Assay used: immunoSEQ multiplex PCR; TCRdb lists only in-frame clones, some missing. This sample has about 40,000 clones, with around 83% found just once. The sequencing sample was made of peripheral blood. The receptors shown here come from an older woman with acute or convalescent COVID-19. Both conserved end residues are part of each CDR3. Fields, in order: CDR3 DNA, CDR3 protein, J gene, V gene, clone size, D gene. A D gene is named only where the DNA matches it firmly. Rows may omit the clone size; those that give it use once, few, many or a size class.

cdr3_nt: TGTGCCAGCAGCCCCGCCCGGGGGGTAGTGAACACCATATATTTT; cdr3_aa: CASSPARGVVNTIYF; j_call: TRBJ1-3; v_call: TRBV7-9; clone_size: NA; d_call: NA
cdr3_nt: TGTGCCAGCAGTGAATCACGGGAGTGGCCCTACGAGCAGTACTTC; cdr3_aa: CASSESREWPYEQYF; j_call: TRBJ2-7; v_call: TRBV6-1; clone_size: NA; d_call: NA
cdr3_nt: TGCGCCAGCAGCTCCGGGACTAGACCCCATGAGCAGTTCTTC; cdr3_aa: CASSSGTRPHEQFF; j_call: TRBJ2-1; v_call: TRBV5-1; clone_size: NA; d_call: TRBD2
cdr3_nt: TGCGCCAGCAGCGACGTAGCGGGAGGGTCCTACAATGAGCAGTTCTTC; cdr3_aa: CASSDVAGGSYNEQFF; j_call: TRBJ2-1; v_call: TRBV5-1; clone_size: NA; d_call: TRBD2
cdr3_nt: TGTGCCAGCAGCCCCAAGGGGGGGGCCTACAATGAGCAGTTCTTC; cdr3_aa: CASSPKGGAYNEQFF; j_call: TRBJ2-1; v_call: TRBV7-9; clone_size: few; d_call: NA
cdr3_nt: TGTGCCAGCAGCGTGACACCGGGACAGGGGGTCACAGATACGCAGTATTTT; cdr3_aa: CASSVTPGQGVTDTQYF; j_call: TRBJ2-3; v_call: TRBV9; clone_size: NA; d_call: TRBD1
cdr3_nt: TGTGCCAGTAGTGTACAGGGAGAGGTTTGGATCTATGGCTACACCTTC; cdr3_aa: CASSVQGEVWIYGYTF; j_call: TRBJ1-2; v_call: TRBV19; clone_size: few; d_call: NA
cdr3_nt: TGTGCCAGCTCACCACGTCAAGCGGCGTCTAGCTCCTACAATGAGCAGTTCTTC; cdr3_aa: CASSPRQAASSSYNEQFF; j_call: TRBJ2-1; v_call: TRBV18; clone_size: NA; d_call: NA
cdr3_nt: TGTGCCAGCAGTTTACGCCAGGGAAACACCATATATTTT; cdr3_aa: CASSLRQGNTIYF; j_call: TRBJ1-3; v_call: TRBV28; clone_size: NA; d_call: NA
cdr3_nt: TGTGCCAGTAGTAACCGGGACTCACTTCCAGAGACCCAGTACTTC; cdr3_aa: CASSNRDSLPETQYF; j_call: TRBJ2-5; v_call: TRBV19; clone_size: once; d_call: NA
cdr3_nt: TGTGCCAGTAGTCAACAGGTGAATGAAAAACTGTTTTTT; cdr3_aa: CASSQQVNEKLFF; j_call: TRBJ1-4; v_call: TRBV19; clone_size: NA; d_call: NA
cdr3_nt: TGTGCCAGCAGCGGGAGTGTGGGCTACAATGAGCAGTTCTTC; cdr3_aa: CASSGSVGYNEQFF; j_call: TRBJ2-1; v_call: TRBV9; clone_size: NA; d_call: NA
cdr3_nt: TGTGCCAGCAGGACTAGCGTGTACACAGATACGCAGTATTTT; cdr3_aa: CASRTSVYTDTQYF; j_call: TRBJ2-3; v_call: TRBV2; clone_size: NA; d_call: TRBD2
cdr3_nt: TGCGCCAGCAGCCGGGACAATTATGGCTACACCTTC; cdr3_aa: CASSRDNYGYTF; j_call: TRBJ1-2; v_call: TRBV5-1; clone_size: few; d_call: NA
cdr3_nt: TGTGCCAGCACCTCGACATACTTCGAAGAGACCCAGTACTTC; cdr3_aa: CASTSTYFEETQYF; j_call: TRBJ2-5; v_call: TRBV7-2; clone_size: NA; d_call: NA
cdr3_nt: TGTGCCAGCAGCTTAGTAGTTCAGGGGTTGTTTGGCTACACCTTC; cdr3_aa: CASSLVVQGLFGYTF; j_call: TRBJ1-2; v_call: TRBV11-2; clone_size: NA; d_call: NA
cdr3_nt: TGTGCCAGCAGCCAAACAGAGGGCACTGAAGCTTTCTTT; cdr3_aa: CASSQTEGTEAFF; j_call: TRBJ1-1; v_call: TRBV3-1/TRBV3-2; clone_size: NA; d_call: NA
cdr3_nt: TGTGCCAGCAGACGGGCTAGCTCCCGTAGCACAGATACGCAGTATTTT; cdr3_aa: CASRRASSRSTDTQYF; j_call: TRBJ2-3; v_call: TRBV6-4; clone_size: NA; d_call: NA
cdr3_nt: TGTGCCAGCAGTGCCGGGACAGGGCCCACAGATACGCAGTATTTT; cdr3_aa: CASSAGTGPTDTQYF; j_call: TRBJ2-3; v_call: TRBV6-4; clone_size: NA; d_call: TRBD1
cdr3_nt: TGTGCCAGCAGCTTAGGCGAAAGACAGTCTCCTGGCTACACCTTC; cdr3_aa: CASSLGERQSPGYTF; j_call: TRBJ1-2; v_call: TRBV7-9; clone_size: NA; d_call: NA
cdr3_nt: TGTGCCAGCAGTACAGGGGCGCGAGCTTTCTTT; cdr3_aa: CASSTGARAFF; j_call: TRBJ1-1; v_call: TRBV27; clone_size: NA; d_call: TRBD1
cdr3_nt: TGTGCCAGCAGATCAGGAGAGGGGGGGATAGGCACTGAAGCTTTCTTT; cdr3_aa: CASRSGEGGIGTEAFF; j_call: TRBJ1-1; v_call: TRBV6-6; clone_size: few; d_call: NA
cdr3_nt: TGTGCCAGCAGCTTAGAGTTCGGGGGTAACACTGAAGCTTTCTTT; cdr3_aa: CASSLEFGGNTEAFF; j_call: TRBJ1-1; v_call: TRBV11-2; clone_size: NA; d_call: NA
cdr3_nt: TGTGCCAGCAGCTTGTCGTTGGTGAGCTCTGGAAACACCATATATTTT; cdr3_aa: CASSLSLVSSGNTIYF; j_call: TRBJ1-3; v_call: TRBV5-8; clone_size: NA; d_call: NA
cdr3_nt: TGTGCCAGCAGCGTAATAGGCACAGATACGCAGTATTTT; cdr3_aa: CASSVIGTDTQYF; j_call: TRBJ2-3; v_call: TRBV9; clone_size: NA; d_call: NA
cdr3_nt: TGTGCCAGCAGTTCAATCAGGGGGTTGATGGAGACCCAGTACTTC; cdr3_aa: CASSSIRGLMETQYF; j_call: TRBJ2-5; v_call: TRBV2; clone_size: NA; d_call: TRBD1
cdr3_nt: TGTGCCAGCCAGCCCCGGGGGACAGGGGGAATAGGGGCCAACGTCCTGACTTTC; cdr3_aa: CASQPRGTGGIGANVLTF; j_call: TRBJ2-6; v_call: TRBV7-9; clone_size: NA; d_call: TRBD1
cdr3_nt: TGTGCCAGCAGTCGCGGTAGGAACACTGAAGCTTTCTTT; cdr3_aa: CASSRGRNTEAFF; j_call: TRBJ1-1; v_call: TRBV3-1/TRBV3-2; clone_size: NA; d_call: NA
cdr3_nt: TGTGCCAGCGGGCCTCGGGGGACCCAGTACTTC; cdr3_aa: CASGPRGTQYF; j_call: TRBJ2-5; v_call: TRBV6-6; clone_size: few; d_call: NA
cdr3_nt: TGTGCCAGCAACCCGAGGGACAGGGAGTTAATCTGGGATTCACCCCTCCACTTT; cdr3_aa: CASNPRDRELIWDSPLHF; j_call: TRBJ1-6; v_call: TRBV6-4; clone_size: NA; d_call: TRBD1
cdr3_nt: TGTGCCAGCAGCCATAAAACAGGGGTGGCCACAGATACGCAGTATTTT; cdr3_aa: CASSHKTGVATDTQYF; j_call: TRBJ2-3; v_call: TRBV7-8; clone_size: NA; d_call: TRBD1
cdr3_nt: TGTGCCAGCAGTTTTATAGCGGGGGGGCTTAATGAGCAGTTCTTC; cdr3_aa: CASSFIAGGLNEQFF; j_call: TRBJ2-1; v_call: TRBV27; clone_size: few; d_call: TRBD2
cdr3_nt: TGTGCCAGCAGCCACCTGGGGAGAAACACCGGGGAGCTGTTTTTT; cdr3_aa: CASSHLGRNTGELFF; j_call: TRBJ2-2; v_call: TRBV3-1/TRBV3-2; clone_size: NA; d_call: NA
cdr3_nt: TGTGCCAGCAGCCTAATAATGGACACTGAAGCTTTCTTT; cdr3_aa: CASSLIMDTEAFF; j_call: TRBJ1-1; v_call: TRBV7-2; clone_size: NA; d_call: NA
cdr3_nt: TGTGCCACCAGCCCGGGACAGGGATTCTATGGCTACACCTTC; cdr3_aa: CATSPGQGFYGYTF; j_call: TRBJ1-2; v_call: TRBV24-1; clone_size: NA; d_call: TRBD1
cdr3_nt: TGTGCCAGCAGCTCGGGACAGGTGCTTCTCGGCGCCAATCAGCCCCAGCATTTT; cdr3_aa: CASSSGQVLLGANQPQHF; j_call: TRBJ1-5; v_call: TRBV5-8; clone_size: NA; d_call: TRBD1
cdr3_nt: TGTGCCAGCAGCCCCGGGTCTGCAACTAATGAAAAACTGTTTTTT; cdr3_aa: CASSPGSATNEKLFF; j_call: TRBJ1-4; v_call: TRBV6-5; clone_size: NA; d_call: NA
cdr3_nt: TGCGCCAGCAGCCAAGTAACAGGGGTCGCCTACAATGAGCAGTTCTTC; cdr3_aa: CASSQVTGVAYNEQFF; j_call: TRBJ2-1; v_call: TRBV4-1; clone_size: NA; d_call: TRBD1
cdr3_nt: TGTGCCACCAGCAGAGATGGGACAGGGTTTGCTGTAACTAATGAAAAACTGTTTTTT; cdr3_aa: CATSRDGTGFAVTNEKLFF; j_call: TRBJ1-4; v_call: TRBV15; clone_size: NA; d_call: TRBD1
cdr3_nt: TGTGCCAGCAGCCTGGTAGCAGGGGGCGTCACTGAAGCTTTCTTT; cdr3_aa: CASSLVAGGVTEAFF; j_call: TRBJ1-1; v_call: TRBV6-6; clone_size: NA; d_call: TRBD1
cdr3_nt: TGTGCCAGCAGCTTAGGGTTCGGGGGGGCGCCGGCTAATTCACCCCTCCACTTT; cdr3_aa: CASSLGFGGAPANSPLHF; j_call: TRBJ1-6; v_call: TRBV7-2; clone_size: NA; d_call: NA
cdr3_nt: TGTGCCACCAGTTCTAGCGGGGGGGCAGATACGCAGTATTTT; cdr3_aa: CATSSSGGADTQYF; j_call: TRBJ2-3; v_call: TRBV24-1; clone_size: NA; d_call: TRBD2
cdr3_nt: TGCGCCAGCAGCTTCACAGGGTTTAACTATGGCTACACCTTC; cdr3_aa: CASSFTGFNYGYTF; j_call: TRBJ1-2; v_call: TRBV5-1; clone_size: few; d_call: NA
cdr3_nt: TGCGCCAGCAGCCAAGATAGATTAACAACTAATGAAAAACTGTTTTTT; cdr3_aa: CASSQDRLTTNEKLFF; j_call: TRBJ1-4; v_call: TRBV4-1; clone_size: NA; d_call: NA
cdr3_nt: TGTGCCAGCACCACTTATTTAGGGGGCTACGAGCAGTACTTC; cdr3_aa: CASTTYLGGYEQYF; j_call: TRBJ2-7; v_call: TRBV27; clone_size: NA; d_call: NA
cdr3_nt: TGTGCCAGCTCACCCTCAGCGTTGGACTACGAGCAGTACTTC; cdr3_aa: CASSPSALDYEQYF; j_call: TRBJ2-7; v_call: TRBV18; clone_size: NA; d_call: NA
cdr3_nt: TGTGCCAGCAGGGCCGGGACAGGGAGGCTGAACACTGAAGCTTTCTTT; cdr3_aa: CASRAGTGRLNTEAFF; j_call: TRBJ1-1; v_call: TRBV7-8; clone_size: NA; d_call: TRBD1
cdr3_nt: TGTGCCAGTAAACCGTCGGGCGGGGCCTCCTACGAGCAGTACTTC; cdr3_aa: CASKPSGGASYEQYF; j_call: TRBJ2-7; v_call: TRBV19; clone_size: NA; d_call: NA
cdr3_nt: TGTGCCAGCAGTCTCGAAAGGGGGCCGGCGGAGCAGTTCTTC; cdr3_aa: CASSLERGPAEQFF; j_call: TRBJ2-1; v_call: TRBV6-5; clone_size: NA; d_call: TRBD1
cdr3_nt: TGTGCCACCAAGAGAGAAATACAGGGGTTTTTTGCTTTCTTT; cdr3_aa: CATKREIQGFFAFF; j_call: TRBJ1-1; v_call: TRBV6-4; clone_size: NA; d_call: TRBD1